This is a list of T cell receptor beta chains from one sample in a study of vaccination effects on CD4 cells after COVID-19. Antigens for these TCRs are unknown. The method was immunoSEQ multiplex PCR; TCRdb's version includes in-frame clones alone and lacks a portion of them. The sample carries 35,000 to 55,000 clones, around 78% recorded once. The material sequenced was CD4+ T cells from PBMCs cultured with SARS-CoV-2 spike peptides, taken before COVID-19 vaccination. These receptors were obtained from a human donor who received a COVID-19 vaccine. The CDR3 runs from the conserved cysteine through the conserved F or W. The D gene is left open where the match is weak. The size field is filled for only some rows; it gives once, few, many or a size class.

cdr3_nt,cdr3_aa,j_call,clone_size,v_call,d_call
TGCGCCAGCTCTCAACGGGCCGATGAGACCCAGTACTTC,CASSQRADETQYF,TRBJ2-5,NA,TRBV5-1,NA
TGTGCCACCAGTGATTCTAGCGGGGGTAGCACAGATACGCAGTATTTT,CATSDSSGGSTDTQYF,TRBJ2-3,NA,TRBV24-1,TRBD2
TGTGCCAGCAGCTTGCAGCGCGGGGAACCCCTCCACTTT,CASSLQRGEPLHF,TRBJ1-6,NA,TRBV7-8,NA
TGTGCCAGCAGCTGGACCCCGGAGGGTATCCAAGAGACCCAGTACTTC,CASSWTPEGIQETQYF,TRBJ2-5,NA,TRBV5-4,NA
TGTGCCATCAGTGAGTCGAGGGGGACGGAGACCCAGTACTTC,CAISESRGTETQYF,TRBJ2-5,NA,TRBV10-3,NA
TGTGCCAGCAGTTTCGCCCGGAATACGCAGTATTTT,CASSFARNTQYF,TRBJ2-3,NA,TRBV12-3/TRBV12-4,NA
TGCGCCAGTAGCGGGGAGTCCTACAATGAGCAGTTCTTC,CASSGESYNEQFF,TRBJ2-1,NA,TRBV10-1,TRBD2
TGTGCCAGCAGCCCTCAGGACAGCTCCAATGAGCAGTTCTTC,CASSPQDSSNEQFF,TRBJ2-1,once,TRBV9,NA
TGTGCCAGCAGTTTAGGTGGGGGCTACACCTTC,CASSLGGGYTF,TRBJ1-2,NA,TRBV12-3/TRBV12-4,NA
TGTGCCAGTAGTATCTCCCTAGACAGAAACACTGAAGCTTTCTTT,CASSISLDRNTEAFF,TRBJ1-1,NA,TRBV19,NA
TGTGCCAGTAGTATCTATTCTAGCGGACTTGATACGCAGTATTTT,CASSIYSSGLDTQYF,TRBJ2-3,once,TRBV19,TRBD2
TGTGCCAGCAGCGCAGGGTCTCACGGTGGAAACACCATATATTTT,CASSAGSHGGNTIYF,TRBJ1-3,NA,TRBV7-9,NA
TGTGCCACCAGTGATGCCGGGGGGGCTGTAACAGATACGCAGTATTTT,CATSDAGGAVTDTQYF,TRBJ2-3,once,TRBV24-1,TRBD2
TGTGCCAGCAGTCTACAAGGGCGGAATACTGAAGCTTTCTTT,CASSLQGRNTEAFF,TRBJ1-1,NA,TRBV27,NA
TGCGCCAGCAGCTCCGGAACCGGGAACAATCAGCCCCAGCATTTT,CASSSGTGNNQPQHF,TRBJ1-5,NA,TRBV5-1,NA
TGTGCCAGCAGCTTGTTCTGGACAGGTTCTACTGAAGCTTTCTTT,CASSLFWTGSTEAFF,TRBJ1-1,NA,TRBV5-6,TRBD1
TGTGCCAGCAGTATGTTGCGGGGGGGACAAGAGACCCAGTACTTC,CASSMLRGGQETQYF,TRBJ2-5,NA,TRBV27,TRBD2
TGCGCCAGCAGTTTGGGACAGGGGGACCAAGAGACCCAGTACTTC,CASSLGQGDQETQYF,TRBJ2-5,NA,TRBV10-1,TRBD1
TGCGCCAGCAGCTGGGCAAACACAGACACTGAAGCTTTCTTT,CASSWANTDTEAFF,TRBJ1-1,NA,TRBV5-1,NA
TGTGCCAGCGCCCGGTCTGGGGCCGTAAAATCTGGAAACACCATATATTTT,CASARSGAVKSGNTIYF,TRBJ1-3,NA,TRBV28,NA
TGTGCCAGCAGCTTAACGAGTAGCGGGCCCTACAATGAGCAGTTCTTC,CASSLTSSGPYNEQFF,TRBJ2-1,NA,TRBV7-3,TRBD2
TGTGCCGGCGGGGTTTTGAATGACATTCAGTACTTC,CAGGVLNDIQYF,TRBJ2-4,NA,TRBV7-9,NA
TGTGCCAGCAGTGAGTTACCCCCGCGGGGACCTAGCACAGATACGCAGTATTTT,CASSELPPRGPSTDTQYF,TRBJ2-3,once,TRBV6-1,NA
TGTGCCAGCAGCCCTATCTTGGGACAACCTGAAGCTTTCTTT,CASSPILGQPEAFF,TRBJ1-1,NA,TRBV3-1/TRBV3-2,NA
TGTGCCAGCAGCAAATGGGACAGGCCTCTCCTCTATGGCTACACCTTC,CASSKWDRPLLYGYTF,TRBJ1-2,NA,TRBV21-1,NA
TGTGCCAGCAGCGCCGAGGACAGGAGGGGCTATGGCTACACCTTC,CASSAEDRRGYGYTF,TRBJ1-2,NA,TRBV9,TRBD1
TGCGCCAGCAATATCGCGGGGGGCTACAATGAGCAGTTCTTC,CASNIAGGYNEQFF,TRBJ2-1,NA,TRBV5-1,TRBD2
TGTGCCAGCACCGTTGCGGGGGGGCTGGGAGAGACCCAGTACTTC,CASTVAGGLGETQYF,TRBJ2-5,NA,TRBV2,TRBD2